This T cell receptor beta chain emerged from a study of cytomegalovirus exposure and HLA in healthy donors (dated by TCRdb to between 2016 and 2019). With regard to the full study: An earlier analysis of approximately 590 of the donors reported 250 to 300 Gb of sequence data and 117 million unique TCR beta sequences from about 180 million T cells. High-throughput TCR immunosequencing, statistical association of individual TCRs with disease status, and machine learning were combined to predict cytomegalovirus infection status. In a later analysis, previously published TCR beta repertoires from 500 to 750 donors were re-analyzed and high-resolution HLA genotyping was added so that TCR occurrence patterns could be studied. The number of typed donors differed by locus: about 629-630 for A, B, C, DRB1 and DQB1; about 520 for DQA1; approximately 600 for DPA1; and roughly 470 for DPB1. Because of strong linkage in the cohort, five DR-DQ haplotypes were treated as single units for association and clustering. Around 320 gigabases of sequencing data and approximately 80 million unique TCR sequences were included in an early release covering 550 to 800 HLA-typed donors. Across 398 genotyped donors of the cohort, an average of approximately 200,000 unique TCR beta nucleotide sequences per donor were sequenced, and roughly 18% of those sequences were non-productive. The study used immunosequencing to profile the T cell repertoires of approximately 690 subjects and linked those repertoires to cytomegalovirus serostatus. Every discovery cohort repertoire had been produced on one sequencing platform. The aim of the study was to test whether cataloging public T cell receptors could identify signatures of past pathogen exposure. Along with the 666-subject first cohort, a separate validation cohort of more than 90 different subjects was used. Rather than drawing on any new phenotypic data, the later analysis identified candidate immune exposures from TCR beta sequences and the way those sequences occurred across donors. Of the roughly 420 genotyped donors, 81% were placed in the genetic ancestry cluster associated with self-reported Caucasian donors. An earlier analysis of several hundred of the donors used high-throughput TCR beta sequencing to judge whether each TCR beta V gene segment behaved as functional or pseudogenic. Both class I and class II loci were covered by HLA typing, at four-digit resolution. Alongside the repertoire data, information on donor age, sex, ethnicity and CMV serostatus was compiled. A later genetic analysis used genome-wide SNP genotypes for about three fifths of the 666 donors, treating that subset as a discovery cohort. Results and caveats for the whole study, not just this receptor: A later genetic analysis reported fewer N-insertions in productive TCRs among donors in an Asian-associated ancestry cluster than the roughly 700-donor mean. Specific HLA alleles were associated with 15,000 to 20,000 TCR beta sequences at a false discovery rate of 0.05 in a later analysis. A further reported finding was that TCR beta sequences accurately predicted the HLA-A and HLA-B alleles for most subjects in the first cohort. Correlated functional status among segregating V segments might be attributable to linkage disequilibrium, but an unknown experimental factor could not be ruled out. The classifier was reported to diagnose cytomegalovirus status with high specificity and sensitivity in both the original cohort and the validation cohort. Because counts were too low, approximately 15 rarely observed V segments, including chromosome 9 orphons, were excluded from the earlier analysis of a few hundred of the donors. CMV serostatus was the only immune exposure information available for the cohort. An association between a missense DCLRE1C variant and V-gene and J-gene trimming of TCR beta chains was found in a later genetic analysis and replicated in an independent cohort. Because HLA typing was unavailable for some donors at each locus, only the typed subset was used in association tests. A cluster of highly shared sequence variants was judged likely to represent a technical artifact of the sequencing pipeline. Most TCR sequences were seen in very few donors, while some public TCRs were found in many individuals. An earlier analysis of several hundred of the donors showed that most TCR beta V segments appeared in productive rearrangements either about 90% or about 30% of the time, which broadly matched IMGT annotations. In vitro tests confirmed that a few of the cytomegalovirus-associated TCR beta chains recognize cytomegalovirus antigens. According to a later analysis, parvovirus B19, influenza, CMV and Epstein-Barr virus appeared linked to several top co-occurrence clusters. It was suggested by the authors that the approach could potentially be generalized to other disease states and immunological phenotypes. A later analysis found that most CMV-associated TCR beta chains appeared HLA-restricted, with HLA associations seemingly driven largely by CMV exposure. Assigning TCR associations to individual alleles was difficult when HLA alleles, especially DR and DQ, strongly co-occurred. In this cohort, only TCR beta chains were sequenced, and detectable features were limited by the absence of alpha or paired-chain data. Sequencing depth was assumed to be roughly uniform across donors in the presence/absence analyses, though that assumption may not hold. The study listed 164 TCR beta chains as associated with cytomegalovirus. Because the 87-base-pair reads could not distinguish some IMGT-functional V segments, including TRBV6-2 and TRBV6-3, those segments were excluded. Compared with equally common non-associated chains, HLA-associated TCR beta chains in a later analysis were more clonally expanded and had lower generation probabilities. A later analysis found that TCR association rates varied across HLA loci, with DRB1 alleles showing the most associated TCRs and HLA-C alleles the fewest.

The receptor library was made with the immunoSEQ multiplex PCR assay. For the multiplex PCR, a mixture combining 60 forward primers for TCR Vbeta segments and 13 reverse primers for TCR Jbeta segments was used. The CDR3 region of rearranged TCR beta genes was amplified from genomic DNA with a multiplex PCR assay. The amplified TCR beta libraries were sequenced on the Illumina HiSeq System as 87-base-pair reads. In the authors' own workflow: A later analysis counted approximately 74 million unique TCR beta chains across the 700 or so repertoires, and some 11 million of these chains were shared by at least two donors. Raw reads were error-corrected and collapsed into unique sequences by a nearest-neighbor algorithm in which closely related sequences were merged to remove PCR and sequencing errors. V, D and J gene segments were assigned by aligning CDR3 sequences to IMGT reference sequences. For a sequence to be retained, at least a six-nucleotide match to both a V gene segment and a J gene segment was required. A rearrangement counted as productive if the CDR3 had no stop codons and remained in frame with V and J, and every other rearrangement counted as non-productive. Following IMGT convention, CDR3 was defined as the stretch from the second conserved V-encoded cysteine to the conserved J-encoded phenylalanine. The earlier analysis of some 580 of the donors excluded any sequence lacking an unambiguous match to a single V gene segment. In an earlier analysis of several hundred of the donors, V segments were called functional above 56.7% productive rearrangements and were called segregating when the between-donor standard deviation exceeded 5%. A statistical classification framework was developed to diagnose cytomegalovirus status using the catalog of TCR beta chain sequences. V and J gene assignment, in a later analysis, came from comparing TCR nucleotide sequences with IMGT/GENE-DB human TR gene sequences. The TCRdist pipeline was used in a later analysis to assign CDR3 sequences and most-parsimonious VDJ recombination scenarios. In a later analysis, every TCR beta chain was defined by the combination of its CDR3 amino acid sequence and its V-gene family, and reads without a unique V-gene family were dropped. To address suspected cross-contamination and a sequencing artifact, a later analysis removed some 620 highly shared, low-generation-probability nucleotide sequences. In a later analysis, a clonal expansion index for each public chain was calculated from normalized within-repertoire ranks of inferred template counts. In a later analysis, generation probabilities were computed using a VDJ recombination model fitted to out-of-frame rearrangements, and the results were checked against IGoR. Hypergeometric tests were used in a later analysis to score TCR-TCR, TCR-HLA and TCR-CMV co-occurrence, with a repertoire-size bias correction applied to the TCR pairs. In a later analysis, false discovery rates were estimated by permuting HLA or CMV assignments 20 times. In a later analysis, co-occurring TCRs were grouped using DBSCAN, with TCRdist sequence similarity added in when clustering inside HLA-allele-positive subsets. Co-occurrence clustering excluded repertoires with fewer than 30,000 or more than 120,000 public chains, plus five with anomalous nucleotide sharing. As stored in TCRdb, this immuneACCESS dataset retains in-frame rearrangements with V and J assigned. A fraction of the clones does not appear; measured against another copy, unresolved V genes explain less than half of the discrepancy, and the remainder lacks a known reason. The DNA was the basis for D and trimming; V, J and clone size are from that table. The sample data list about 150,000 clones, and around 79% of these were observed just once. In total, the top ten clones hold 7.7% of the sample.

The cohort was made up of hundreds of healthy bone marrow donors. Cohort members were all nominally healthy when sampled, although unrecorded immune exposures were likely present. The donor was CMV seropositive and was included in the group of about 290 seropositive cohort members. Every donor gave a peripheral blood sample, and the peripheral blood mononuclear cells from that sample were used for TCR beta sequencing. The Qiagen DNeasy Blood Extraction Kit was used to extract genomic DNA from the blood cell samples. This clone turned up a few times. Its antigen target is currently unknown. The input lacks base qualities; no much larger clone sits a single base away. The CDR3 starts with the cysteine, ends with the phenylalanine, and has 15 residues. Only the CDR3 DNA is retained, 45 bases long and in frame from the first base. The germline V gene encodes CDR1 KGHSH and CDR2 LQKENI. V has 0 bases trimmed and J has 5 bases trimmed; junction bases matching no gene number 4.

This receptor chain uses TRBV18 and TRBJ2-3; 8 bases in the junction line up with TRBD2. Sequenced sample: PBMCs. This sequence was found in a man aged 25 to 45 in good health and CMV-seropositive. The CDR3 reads CASSPPGTRGDTQYF. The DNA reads TGTGCCAGCTCACCACCCGGGACTAGAGGAGATACGCAGTATTTT.